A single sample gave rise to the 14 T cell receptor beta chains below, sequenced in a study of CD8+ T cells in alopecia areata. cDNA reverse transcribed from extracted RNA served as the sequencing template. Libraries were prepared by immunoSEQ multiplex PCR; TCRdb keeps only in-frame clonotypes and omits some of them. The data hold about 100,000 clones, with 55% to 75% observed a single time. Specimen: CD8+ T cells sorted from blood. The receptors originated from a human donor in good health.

CDR3 amino acids: CASSIGGTGAYNEQFF. CDR3 sequence (DNA): TGTGCCAGTAGTATCGGGGGGACAGGGGCATACAATGAGCAGTTCTTC. The chain carries TRBV19 and TRBJ2-1, with TRBD1 matching over 10 bases. CDR3 length equals 16 residues. Per the germline V gene, CDR1 is LNHDA and CDR2 is SQIVND (reference sequence). The junction had 6 bases not matched to a gene; V was cut back by 3 bases and J by 4 bases.

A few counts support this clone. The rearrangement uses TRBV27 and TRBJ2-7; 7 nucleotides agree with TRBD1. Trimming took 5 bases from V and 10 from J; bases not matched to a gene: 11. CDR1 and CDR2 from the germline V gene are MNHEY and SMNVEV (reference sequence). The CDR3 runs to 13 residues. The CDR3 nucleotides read TGTGCCAGCAGTCCGCCGGGACAGTGGGCTCAGTACTTC. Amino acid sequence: CASSPPGQWAQYF.

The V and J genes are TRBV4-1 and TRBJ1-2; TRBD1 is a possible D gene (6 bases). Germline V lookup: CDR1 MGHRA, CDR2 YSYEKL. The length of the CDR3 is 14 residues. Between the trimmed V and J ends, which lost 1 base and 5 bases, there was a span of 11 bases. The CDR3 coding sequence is TGCGCCAGCAGCCAAGTCCAAGGGGGGTATGGCTACACCTTC. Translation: CASSQVQGGYGYTF.

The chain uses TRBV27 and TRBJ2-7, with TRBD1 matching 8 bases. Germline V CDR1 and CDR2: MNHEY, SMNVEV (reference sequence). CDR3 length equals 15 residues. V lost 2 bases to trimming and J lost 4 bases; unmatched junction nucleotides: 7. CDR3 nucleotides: TGTGCCAGCAGTTTACTCGGACAGGGAAAGTACGAGCAGTACTTC. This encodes CASSLLGQGKYEQYF.

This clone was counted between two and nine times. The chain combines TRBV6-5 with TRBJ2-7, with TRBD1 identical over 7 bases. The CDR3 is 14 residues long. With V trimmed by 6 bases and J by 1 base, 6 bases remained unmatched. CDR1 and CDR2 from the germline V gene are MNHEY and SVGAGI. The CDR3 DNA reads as TGTGCCAGCAGGGGGACAGTTGGGTCCTACGAGCAGTACTTC. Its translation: CASRGTVGSYEQYF.

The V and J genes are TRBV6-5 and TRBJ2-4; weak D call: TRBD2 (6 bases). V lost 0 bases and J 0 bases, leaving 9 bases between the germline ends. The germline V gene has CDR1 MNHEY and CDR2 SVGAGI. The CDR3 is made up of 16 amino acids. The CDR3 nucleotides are TGTGCCAGCAGTTACTCGGGGGGACTAGCCAAAAACATTCAGTACTTC. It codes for CASSYSGGLAKNIQYF.

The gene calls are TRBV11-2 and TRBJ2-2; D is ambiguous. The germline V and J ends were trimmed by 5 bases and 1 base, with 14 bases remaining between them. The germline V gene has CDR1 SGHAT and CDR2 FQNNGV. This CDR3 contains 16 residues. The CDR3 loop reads CASSTRTQQNTGELFF. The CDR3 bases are TGTGCCAGCAGCACCAGGACGCAGCAGAACACCGGGGAGCTGTTTTTT.

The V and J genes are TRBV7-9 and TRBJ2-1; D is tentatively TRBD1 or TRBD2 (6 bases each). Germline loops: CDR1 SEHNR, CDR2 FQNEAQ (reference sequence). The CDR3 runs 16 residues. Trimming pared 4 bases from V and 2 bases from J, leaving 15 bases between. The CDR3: CASSSPLEGAYNEQFF. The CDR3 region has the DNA TGTGCCAGCAGCTCCCCTCTGGAGGGGGCCTACAATGAGCAGTTCTTC.

The CDR3 here is CASTPGGIHEQFF. CDR3 in DNA: TGTGCCAGTACCCCAGGGGGGATACATGAGCAGTTCTTC. This chain links TRBV19 with TRBJ2-1, with a possible D match to TRBD1 (7 bases). Trimming took off 7 bases at V and 8 bases at J, with 15 bases between the two ends. CDR1 and CDR2 (germline): LNHDA, SQIVND (reference sequence). The CDR3 runs 13 residues.

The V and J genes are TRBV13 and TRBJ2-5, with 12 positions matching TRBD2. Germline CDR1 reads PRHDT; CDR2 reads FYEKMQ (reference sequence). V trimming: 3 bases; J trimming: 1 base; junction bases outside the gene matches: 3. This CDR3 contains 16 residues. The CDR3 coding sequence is TGTGCCAGCAGCTTCTCACTAGCGGGGGGCCAAGAGACCCAGTACTTC. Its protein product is CASSFSLAGGQETQYF.

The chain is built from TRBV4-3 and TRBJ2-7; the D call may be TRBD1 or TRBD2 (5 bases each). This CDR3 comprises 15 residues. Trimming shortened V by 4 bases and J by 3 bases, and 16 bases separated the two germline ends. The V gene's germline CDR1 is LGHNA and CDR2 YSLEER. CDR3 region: CASSRGPSRSYEQYF. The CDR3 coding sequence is TGCGCCAGCAGCCGGGGACCATCGCGAAGCTACGAGCAGTACTTC.

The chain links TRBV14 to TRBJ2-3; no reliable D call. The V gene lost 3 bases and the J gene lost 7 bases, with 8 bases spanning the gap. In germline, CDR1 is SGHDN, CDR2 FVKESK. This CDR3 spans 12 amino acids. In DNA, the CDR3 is TGTGCCAGCAGCCAGTACCTAAATACGCAGTATTTT. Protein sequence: CASSQYLNTQYF.

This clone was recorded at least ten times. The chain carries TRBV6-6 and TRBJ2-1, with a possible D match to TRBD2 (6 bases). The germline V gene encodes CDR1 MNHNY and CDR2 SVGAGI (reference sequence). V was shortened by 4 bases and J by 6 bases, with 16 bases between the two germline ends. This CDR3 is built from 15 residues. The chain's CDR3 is CASSSGLESLNEQFF. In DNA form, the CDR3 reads TGTGCCAGCAGTTCGGGACTGGAATCCCTCAATGAGCAGTTCTTC.

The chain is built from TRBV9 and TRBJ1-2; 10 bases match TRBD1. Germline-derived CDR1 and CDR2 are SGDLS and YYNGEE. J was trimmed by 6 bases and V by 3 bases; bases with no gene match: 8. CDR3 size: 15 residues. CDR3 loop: CASSGDRGLVDGYTF. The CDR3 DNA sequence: TGTGCCAGCAGCGGGGACAGGGGACTCGTGGATGGCTACACCTTC.